What follows are 27 T cell receptor beta chains derived from one specimen sequenced in a study of cytomegalovirus exposure and HLA in healthy donors. The PCR was carried out with 60 Vbeta primers and 13 Jbeta primers. Sequencing used immunoSEQ multiplex PCR; TCRdb keeps in-frame clones, though not all of them. The sample lists tens of thousands of clones, around four fifths occurring once. The sequenced sample was PBMCs. The receptors shown here come from a man aged 35 to 55 in good health and CMV-seronegative.

The rearrangement uses TRBV10-3 and TRBJ2-1, with TRBD1 matching 11 bases. V gave up 5 bases and J gave up 4 bases; unmatched junction bases: 4. Germline assignment: CDR1 ENHRY and CDR2 SYGVKD. This CDR3 comprises 15 residues. The CDR3 spells CAISRDRGSYNEQFF. CDR3 DNA: TGTGCCATCAGTCGGGACAGGGGGTCGTACAATGAGCAGTTCTTC.

This sequence joins TRBV18 and TRBJ2-3; TRBD2 aligns across 8 bases. Per the germline V gene, CDR1 is KGHSH and CDR2 is LQKENI. There are 16 residues in the CDR3. Losses at the gene ends were 2 bases for V and 6 bases for J; bases not matched to a gene: 10. CDR3 sequence (DNA): TGTGCCAGCTCACCAAAAGTCGACGGGGGGGCGGATACGCAGTATTTT. Protein sequence: CASSPKVDGGADTQYF.

This chain uses TRBV6-5 with TRBJ1-2; no clear D gene. CDR3 length: 14 amino acids. Trimming took off 6 bases at V and 8 bases at J, with 19 bases between the two ends. The germline CDR1 and CDR2 sequences are MNHEY and SVGAGI. The DNA of the CDR3 is TGTGCCAGCAGCCCCCGACACTCAGGATTCGGCTACACCTTC. Translating it yields CASSPRHSGFGYTF.

The rearrangement links TRBV2 to TRBJ2-1, with D possibly being TRBD1 (6 bases). The CDR3 totals 14 residues. V was cut by 6 bases and J by 4 bases, with 13 bases left in between. In germline, CDR1 is SNHLY, CDR2 FYNNEI. CDR3 amino acids: CASRKQGVYNEQFF. As DNA, the CDR3 is TGTGCCAGCAGGAAACAGGGAGTATACAATGAGCAGTTCTTC.

In its sample, this clone was seen a few times. The rearrangement links TRBV5-1 to TRBJ2-7; 9 bases match TRBD2. V gave up 0 bases and J gave up 2 bases; unmatched junction bases: 3. Germline V gene data show CDR1 as SGHRS and CDR2 as YFSETQ. This CDR3 is 15 amino acids long. The CDR3 DNA reads as TGCGCCAGCAGCTTGGCTCTAGCGGGAACCTACGAGCAGTACTTC. Residues: CASSLALAGTYEQYF.

The chain carries TRBV6-1 and TRBJ1-2; D is perhaps TRBD1 (6 bases). Trimming stripped 1 base from V and 5 bases from J, with 11 bases between. The CDR3 is made up of 14 amino acids. In germline, CDR1 is MNHNS, CDR2 SASEGT. CDR3 residues: CASSEGGQGYGYTF. CDR3 nucleotides: TGTGCCAGCAGTGAAGGAGGGCAGGGGTATGGCTACACCTTC.

This clone turned up a few times. The V gene is TRBV28, the J gene TRBJ2-7, with D possibly being TRBD1 (5 bases). V lost 9 bases to trimming and J lost 5 bases, with 26 bases between them. Germline CDR1 reads MDHEN; CDR2 reads SYDVKM. The CDR3 is 16 amino acids. This CDR3 reads CASFPPWGLLFDEQYF. The CDR3 bases are TGTGCCAGTTTCCCTCCATGGGGCCTACTATTCGACGAGCAGTACTTC.

This clone was picked up a small number of times. This chain joins TRBV2 and TRBJ2-1; D might be TRBD1 (6 bases). The ends were cut back, 7 bases at V and 5 bases at J, with 15 bases in the middle. This CDR3 comprises 14 residues. CDR1 and CDR2 from the germline V gene are SNHLY and FYNNEI. The CDR3 DNA reads as TGTGCCAGCACCACCCTCGGGACAAACAATGAGCAGTTCTTC. Protein product: CASTTLGTNNEQFF.

This clone has only one observation. In the same sample, other DNA sequences code for this CDR3. The CDR3 bases are TGCGCCAGCAGCCCGACTGCACCGGGAGCAGATACGCAGTATTTT. Translation gives CASSPTAPGADTQYF. V and J are TRBV4-1 and TRBJ2-3; weak D call: TRBD2 (6 bases). The germline V and J ends were trimmed by 4 bases and 4 bases, with 15 bases remaining between them. CDR1 is MGHRA and CDR2 is YSYEKL in the germline V gene. The CDR3 covers 15 residues.

The chain recombines TRBV7-8 with TRBJ2-5, with TRBD1 matching 7 bases. CDR1 and CDR2 (germline): SGHVS, FQNEAQ. The CDR3 runs to 15 residues. V shed 1 base, J shed 5 bases, and the junction held 7 bases outside the gene matches. CDR3 protein: CASSLVRGGLETQYF. As DNA, the CDR3 is TGTGCCAGCAGCTTAGTGAGAGGGGGCCTGGAGACCCAGTACTTC.

The rearrangement joins TRBV25-1 to TRBJ1-6; perhaps TRBD1 as D (5 bases). The CDR3 has 13 residues. The germline V and J ends were trimmed by 6 bases and 4 bases, with 7 bases remaining between them. Germline lookup yields CDR1 MGHDK and CDR2 SYGVNS. In DNA, the CDR3 is TGTGCCAGCAGGCGGGGGTATAATTCACCCCTCCACTTT. Its protein is CASRRGYNSPLHF. The full variable domain, its missing parts supplied by reference TRBV25-1 and TRBJ1-6, is EADIYQTPRYLVIGTGKKITLECSQTMGHDKMYWYQQDPGMELHLIHYSYGVNSTEKGDLSSESTVSRIRTEHFPLTLESARPSHTSQYLCASRRGYNSPLHFGNGTRLTVT.

This clone came up once. This sequence joins TRBV6-6 and TRBJ1-2; maybe TRBD1 (6 bases). Germline lookup yields CDR1 MNHNY and CDR2 SVGAGI (reference sequence). With 2 bases removed from V and 4 bases from J, the gap between germline ends came to 8 bases. The CDR3 has 13 amino acids. For the CDR3, the DNA is TGTGCCAGCAGTTACGGGACAACCTATGGCTACACCTTC. Protein: CASSYGTTYGYTF.

This clone was found a few times. This rearrangement joins TRBV5-1 to TRBJ2-1; 10 nucleotides agree with TRBD2. Germline values: CDR1 SGHRS, CDR2 YFSETQ. This CDR3 comprises 16 residues. The V segment lost 4 bases and the J segment 5 bases; nucleotides outside the gene matches: 9. Here the CDR3 reads CASSLTLAGENNEQFF. The CDR3 DNA reads TGCGCCAGCAGCCTAACCCTAGCGGGGGAGAACAATGAGCAGTTCTTC.

This sequence joins TRBV27 and TRBJ1-5, with 8 bases fitting TRBD1. Germline V lookup: CDR1 MNHEY, CDR2 SMNVEV (reference sequence). The CDR3 runs to 17 residues. V gave up 6 bases and J gave up 2 bases; unmatched junction bases: 12. The CDR3 DNA is TGTGCCAGCAGCTCAACAGGGGGACTGCCTGGCAATCAGCCCCAGCATTTT. Its translation is CASSSTGGLPGNQPQHF.

The chain employs TRBV6-5 and TRBJ2-1, with 11 positions matching TRBD2. J lost 8 bases, V lost 6 bases, and 9 bases had no gene match. Germline V gene data show CDR1 as MNHEY and CDR2 as SVGAGI. This CDR3 region has 15 residues. The CDR3 reads CASSTTSGKGYEQFF. The DNA of the CDR3 is TGTGCCAGCAGCACGACTAGCGGGAAGGGGTATGAGCAGTTCTTC.

This clone was seen just once. The chain recombines TRBV29-1 with TRBJ1-1; 9 nucleotides align to TRBD1. V dropped 7 bases and J dropped 0; count of bases not matched to a gene: 6. The CDR3 has 14 residues. Germline V gives CDR1 SQVTM, CDR2 ANQGSEA. The CDR3 loop reads CSARDRVMNTEAFF. CDR3 sequence (DNA): TGCAGCGCTCGGGACAGGGTCATGAACACTGAAGCTTTCTTT.

The chain employs TRBV18 and TRBJ2-5; D is possibly TRBD2 (6 bases). With the DNA end fitting TRBJ2-7 better, the J assignment may be wrong. Germline CDR1 is KGHSH and CDR2 is LQKENI. This CDR3 comprises 15 residues. Here the CDR3 DNA reads TGTGCCAGCTCACCTACAGCGGGTCGGTCCTACGAGCAGTACTTC. Translated, it gives CASSPTAGRSYEQYF.

The rearrangement links TRBV29-1 to TRBJ1-1, with unresolved D. Germline-derived CDR1 and CDR2 are SQVTM and ANQGSEA. Trimming removed 7 bases from V and 1 base from J, with 10 bases in between. The length of the CDR3 is 12 residues. CDR3: CSAERANTEAFF. The CDR3 nucleotides are TGCAGCGCTGAGAGAGCGAACACTGAAGCTTTCTTT.

The V and J genes are TRBV2 and TRBJ2-5, with 7 positions matching TRBD1. The end of the DNA aligns better with TRBJ2-7, so the J call may be wrong. Germline assignment: CDR1 SNHLY and CDR2 FYNNEI. The CDR3 runs to 15 residues. CDR3 bases: TGTGCCAGCAGTGAAGCCCAAGACAGGGCCTACGAGCAGTACTTC. This sequence encodes CASSEAQDRAYEQYF.

Here the CDR3 DNA reads TGTGCCAGCAGTGAAATTTCTGAGCAGTACTTC. Amino acids: CASSEISEQYF. The gene calls are TRBV6-1 and TRBJ2-7; D is unclear. CDR1 is MNHNS, CDR2 SASEGT, per germline. The CDR3 spans 11 residues. V was pared by 2 bases and J by 7 bases, with 6 bases between.

This clone was found once. As DNA, the CDR3 is TGTGCCAGCAGTTACTCGACGACTAGCGGGAGAGAGCAGTACTTC. It specifies CASSYSTTSGREQYF. The J gene is TRBJ2-7, the V gene TRBV6-5, with 12 bases that match TRBD2. Germline loops: CDR1 MNHEY, CDR2 SVGAGI. The CDR3 sequence is 15 residues long. Trimming took 0 bases from V and 7 from J; bases not matched to a gene: 4.

The chain links TRBV6-5 to TRBJ1-1; D call uncertain. The CDR3 is made up of 15 amino acids. Trimming stripped 3 bases from V and 1 base from J, with 12 bases between. Germline V gene sequence: CDR1 MNHEY, CDR2 SVGAGI. CDR3 loop: CASSYEGSKNTEAFF. CDR3 DNA sequence: TGTGCCAGCAGTTATGAAGGGAGCAAGAACACTGAAGCTTTCTTT.

The chain uses TRBV18 and TRBJ1-1; unclear D gene. CDR3 length: 12 amino acids. V lost 1 base and J lost 2, with 2 bases in between. The germline V gene has CDR1 KGHSH and CDR2 LQKENI. The chain's CDR3 is CASSPLNTEAFF. The DNA of the CDR3 is TGTGCCAGCTCACCACTAAACACTGAAGCTTTCTTT.

Comment on this clone: One end of the junction does not line up with germline, which may come from a read error. The J gene is TRBJ2-2, the V gene TRBV7-9; no firm D call. The CDR3 covers 15 residues. In germline, CDR1 is SEHNR, CDR2 FQNEAQ (reference sequence). The DNA of the CDR3 is TGTTCCAGCAGCCACAGTGATTTGAACACCGGGGAGCTGTTTTTT. It encodes CSSSHSDLNTGELFF.

This chain links TRBV6-1 with TRBJ1-6; the match to TRBD1 covers 7 bases. Germline-derived CDR1 and CDR2 are MNHNS and SASEGT. This CDR3 comprises 15 residues. V lost 7 bases to trimming and J lost 7 bases; unmatched junction nucleotides: 10. The CDR3 DNA follows: TGTGCCAGCACCCTGGGAGACAGGGTAAATTCACCCCTCCACTTT. Translated, it gives CASTLGDRVNSPLHF.

The chain uses TRBV6-5 and TRBJ2-5; 8 nucleotides agree with TRBD2. The J call may be incorrect, as the DNA end agrees better with TRBJ2-7. The CDR3 is 14 residues long. The germline gives CDR1 MNHEY, CDR2 SVGAGI. Here the CDR3 reads CASSKPGLEVEQYF. CDR3 DNA sequence: TGTGCCAGCAGTAAACCGGGACTAGAGGTCGAGCAGTACTTC.

J is TRBJ1-2 and V is TRBV6-1, with TRBD1 matching 8 bases. Germline CDR1 reads MNHNS; CDR2 reads SASEGT. The length of the CDR3 is 14 residues. V lost 7 bases, J lost 2 bases, and 6 bases stayed unmatched. Here the CDR3 DNA reads TGTGCCAGCACCCGCAGGGGGCAGAACTATGGCTACACCTTC. This codes for CASTRRGQNYGYTF.